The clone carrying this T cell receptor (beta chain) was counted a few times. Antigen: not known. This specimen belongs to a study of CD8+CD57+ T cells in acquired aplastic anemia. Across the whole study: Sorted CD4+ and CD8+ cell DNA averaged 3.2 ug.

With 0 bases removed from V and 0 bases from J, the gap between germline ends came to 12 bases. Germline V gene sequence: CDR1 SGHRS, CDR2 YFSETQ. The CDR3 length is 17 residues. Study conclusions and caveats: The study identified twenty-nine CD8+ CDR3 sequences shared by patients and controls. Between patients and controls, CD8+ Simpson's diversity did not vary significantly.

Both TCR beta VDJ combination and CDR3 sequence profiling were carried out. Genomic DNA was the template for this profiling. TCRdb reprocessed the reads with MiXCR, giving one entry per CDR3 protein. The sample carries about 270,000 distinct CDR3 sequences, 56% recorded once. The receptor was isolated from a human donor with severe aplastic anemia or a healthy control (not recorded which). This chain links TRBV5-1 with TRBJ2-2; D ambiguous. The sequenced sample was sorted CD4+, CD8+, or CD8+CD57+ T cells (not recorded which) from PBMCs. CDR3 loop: CASSLAGSASNTGELFF. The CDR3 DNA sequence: TGCGCCAGCAGCTTGGCCGGGTCAGCCTCGAACACCGGGGAGCTGTTTTTT.